This entry lists 28 T cell receptor beta chains sequenced from one sample in a study of blood T cell repertoires in COVID-19. Data came from immunoSEQ multiplex PCR; TCRdb stores just in-frame clones and leaves some out. The sample has about 98,000 clones, 82% seen once; the top ten hold approximately 10%. The sample taken for sequencing was peripheral blood. The receptor set was obtained from a man between 65 and 85 years old with active or convalescent COVID-19.

This chain connects TRBV18 to TRBJ1-3; the D is unclear. The CDR3 totals 16 residues. Germline V gives CDR1 KGHSH, CDR2 LQKENI. With 5 bases removed from V and 0 bases from J, the gap between germline ends came to 14 bases. The CDR3 region has the DNA TGTGCCAGCTCATCAAGTCCCGGGTTCTCTGGAAACACCATATATTTT. Its protein product is CASSSSPGFSGNTIYF.

CDR3 protein: CATSRDLAGGYEQYF. Written as DNA, the CDR3 is TGTGCCACCAGCAGAGATCTGGCGGGGGGCTACGAGCAGTACTTC. The chain employs TRBV15 and TRBJ2-7; TRBD2 matches at 8 bases. The CDR3 loop spans 15 amino acids. V trimming: 0 bases; J trimming: 3 bases; junction bases outside the gene matches: 4. Germline V gives CDR1 LNHNV, CDR2 YYDKDF (reference sequence).

This clone was detected only a few times. V usage is TRBV10-2 and J usage is TRBJ1-5, with a tentative D call TRBD1 (5 bases). The germline CDR1 and CDR2 sequences are WSHSY and SAAADI. The CDR3 consists of 15 residues. The V end was cut by 7 bases, the J end by 4 bases, with 17 bases between. Written as DNA, the CDR3 is TGCGCCAGCACCCCCGGGAACGGGGGGAATCAGCCCCAGCATTTT. As protein: CASTPGNGGNQPQHF.

The table lists this clone with a few counts. This chain joins TRBV5-1 and TRBJ2-7; 7 bases align to TRBD1. Per germline, CDR1 SGHRS and CDR2 YFSETQ. V gave up 4 bases and J gave up 0 bases; unmatched junction bases: 7. The CDR3 has 15 amino acids. This CDR3 is CASSARGLSSYEQYF. CDR3 in DNA: TGCGCCAGCAGCGCAAGGGGGCTCTCCTCCTACGAGCAGTACTTC.

This chain uses TRBV24-1 with TRBJ2-3, with a possible D match to TRBD1 (5 bases). The CDR3 extends over 16 amino acids. CDR1 and CDR2 from the germline V gene are KGHDR and SFDVKD. With 5 bases removed from V and 4 bases from J, the gap between germline ends came to 18 bases. This CDR3 is CATSAQGRGLADTQYF. The CDR3, as DNA: TGTGCCACCAGTGCCCAAGGTAGGGGTTTAGCAGATACGCAGTATTTT.

This sequence joins TRBV14 and TRBJ2-2; no clear D gene. V gave up 3 bases and J gave up 7 bases, with 12 bases separating them. CDR1 and CDR2 (germline): SGHDN, FVKESK. There are 14 residues in the CDR3. The CDR3: CASSQSLMNGELFF. CDR3 DNA: TGTGCCAGCAGCCAGAGTCTAATGAACGGGGAGCTGTTTTTT.

The chain joins TRBV7-2 to TRBJ1-3; 7 nucleotides line up with TRBD1. CDR3 size: 14 residues. Germline-derived CDR1 and CDR2 are SGHTA and FQGNSA. The trim removed 2 bases at V and 2 bases at J, leaving 0 bases unmatched. In nucleotides, the CDR3 is TGTGCCAGCAGCTTACAGGGGGCTGGAAACACCATATATTTT. Encoded protein: CASSLQGAGNTIYF.

This clone was observed a single time. One end of the junction does not line up with germline, which may come from a read error. In nucleotides, the CDR3 is TGTGCCAGCAGCCAAGAGGGGGGGACTAGCTCCAACAATGAGCAGTTCTTC. The encoded protein is CASSQEGGTSSNNEQFF. The chain couples TRBV4-2 to TRBJ2-1; 9 bases are a match to TRBD2. Germline V lookup: CDR1 LGHNA, CDR2 YNFKEQ. The CDR3 spans 17 residues.

V and J are TRBV27 and TRBJ2-1, with TRBD2 identical over 11 bases. The CDR3 has 15 residues. Germline CDR1 reads MNHEY; CDR2 reads SMNVEV (reference sequence). V dropped 4 bases and J dropped 8; count of bases not matched to a gene: 7. CDR3 in amino acids: CASSSQLAGAYEQFF. DNA of the CDR3: TGTGCCAGCAGTTCCCAACTAGCGGGGGCCTATGAGCAGTTCTTC.

The V and J genes are TRBV2 and TRBJ1-2, with TRBD1 matching over 8 bases. Per the germline V gene, CDR1 is SNHLY and CDR2 is FYNNEI. The V segment lost 4 bases and the J segment 6 bases; nucleotides outside the gene matches: 10. CDR3 size: 15 residues. Here the CDR3 DNA reads TGTGCCAGCAGTGGACGGACAGGGCTAATTCATGGCTACACCTTC. Translating gives CASSGRTGLIHGYTF.

There are a few counts of this clone. The same CDR3 also results from other DNA sequences found in this sample. DNA for the CDR3: TGTGCCAGCAGCGTAGCAGCGGGCGCGAACACCGGGGAGCTGTTTTTT. It yields the protein CASSVAAGANTGELFF. The chain employs TRBV9 and TRBJ2-2; possibly TRBD2 for D (6 bases). Germline-derived CDR1 and CDR2 are SGDLS and YYNGEE. V lost 0 bases, J lost 0 bases, and 9 bases lay in between. CDR3 length: 16 amino acids.

The rearrangement uses TRBV28 and TRBJ1-1, with TRBD1 matching 7 bases. V trimming: 8 bases; J trimming: 1 base; junction bases outside the gene matches: 4. The CDR3 has 13 residues. The germline gives CDR1 MDHEN, CDR2 SYDVKM. Here the CDR3 DNA reads TGTGCCAGCCGACAGGGAGAGAACACTGAAGCTTTCTTT. It codes for CASRQGENTEAFF.

This clone was counted only a few times. The rearrangement uses TRBV10-3 and TRBJ1-1; possible D gene TRBD1, 5 bases. The CDR3 is 11 amino acids. The germline gives CDR1 ENHRY, CDR2 SYGVKD. The V end lost 4 bases, the J end lost 6 bases, and 6 bases lay between the germline ends. Here the CDR3 DNA reads TGTGCCATCAGTGCGGGGGCTGAAGCTTTCTTT. Amino acids: CAISAGAEAFF.

This clone has only a few counts. V and J are TRBV6-5 and TRBJ2-7; D perhaps matches TRBD2 (6 bases). CDR1 MNHEY and CDR2 SVGAGI come from the germline V gene. This CDR3 is 14 amino acids long. Trimming removed 2 bases from V and 3 bases from J, with 11 bases in between. In DNA, the CDR3 is TGTGCCAGCAGTTACGGGAGGTCCTACTACGAGCAGTACTTC. Translating gives CASSYGRSYYEQYF.

CDR3 sequence (DNA): TGTGCCAGCTCACGTCGCCGGGACAGTAACACCGGGGAGCTGTTTTTT. Translation gives CASSRRRDSNTGELFF. V usage is TRBV18 and J usage is TRBJ2-2; 7 bases fit TRBD1. Looked up from germline, CDR1 is KGHSH and CDR2 is LQKENI. The length of the CDR3 is 16 residues. V lost 4 bases and J lost 2; bases outside the gene matches: 7.

V usage is TRBV5-6 and J usage is TRBJ1-2; 9 nucleotides align to TRBD1. The CDR3 loop spans 14 amino acids. The V and J ends lost 6 bases and 8 bases, in that order; junction bases with no gene match: 11. The V gene's germline CDR1 is SGHDT and CDR2 YYEEEE. As DNA, the CDR3 is TGTGCCAGCACCCCGGTAGGACAGGGGTACGGCTACACCTTC. Its translation is CASTPVGQGYGYTF.

The rearrangement joins TRBV29-1 to TRBJ2-7; D not certain. This CDR3 is built from 11 residues. Trimming took off 2 bases at V and 0 bases at J, with 2 bases between the two ends. Germline CDR1 SQVTM, CDR2 ANQGSEA. CDR3 amino acids: CSVEHSYEQYF. The DNA of the CDR3 is TGCAGCGTTGAACACTCCTACGAGCAGTACTTC.

The genes are TRBV6-1 and TRBJ2-7; 7 positions agree with TRBD2. This CDR3 contains 18 residues. CDR1 MNHNS and CDR2 SASEGT come from the germline V gene. Germline trimming cut 4 bases from V and 12 bases from J; bases unmatched to any gene: 27. This chain's CDR3 is CASSAPREDELLRAAAYF. Here the CDR3 DNA reads TGTGCCAGCAGTGCCCCCCGGGAGGATGAGCTCCTACGAGCGGCGGCGTACTTC.

The chain is built from TRBV9 and TRBJ2-7; 10 nucleotides agree with TRBD1. This CDR3 spans 15 amino acids. V gave up 4 bases and J gave up 7 bases; unmatched junction bases: 11. Germline V lookup: CDR1 SGDLS, CDR2 YYNGEE. The DNA for the CDR3 is TGTGCCAGCAGCCCACGTTGGGACAGGGGCGGTGAGCAGTACTTC. Encoded protein: CASSPRWDRGGEQYF.

The chain combines TRBV6-6 with TRBJ1-6; 8 nucleotides agree with TRBD1. Germline lookup yields CDR1 MNHNY and CDR2 SVGAGI (reference sequence). This CDR3 region has 15 residues. With 7 bases clipped from V and 9 bases from J, the junction kept 11 bases outside the gene matches. This CDR3 reads CASNNPGQGPSPLHF. CDR3 DNA: TGTGCCAGCAATAACCCAGGACAGGGTCCTTCACCCCTCCACTTT.

The chain links TRBV14 to TRBJ2-1; D is possibly TRBD1 (5 bases). The germline V gene encodes CDR1 SGHDN and CDR2 FVKESK. The CDR3 totals 15 residues. The germline V and J ends were trimmed by 5 bases and 8 bases, with 19 bases remaining between them. This chain's CDR3 is CASSAVVTGRDEQFF. CDR3 DNA: TGTGCCAGCAGCGCGGTTGTCACAGGAAGGGATGAGCAGTTCTTC.

The chain joins TRBV29-1 to TRBJ2-1; D is possibly TRBD1 (6 bases). The CDR3 has 12 residues. The V end was cut by 8 bases, the J end by 9 bases, with 17 bases between. Germline CDR1 and CDR2: SQVTM and ANQGSEA. The CDR3: CSLRQDTLEQFF. Written as DNA, the CDR3 is TGCAGCTTAAGACAGGATACCCTTGAGCAGTTCTTC.

In this sample, this clone turned up many times. The CDR3 DNA follows: TGTGCCACCAGCAGAGAACAGGGGTACGAGCAGTACTTC. Protein product: CATSREQGYEQYF. The chain links TRBV15 to TRBJ2-7, with 7 bases lining up with TRBD1. Per the germline V gene, CDR1 is LNHNV and CDR2 is YYDKDF (reference sequence). The CDR3 has 13 residues. Unmatched junction bases numbered 0, after V lost 0 bases and J lost 4 bases.

The rearrangement links TRBV6-6 to TRBJ1-1; D is perhaps TRBD1 (6 bases). Trimming stripped 6 bases from V and 0 bases from J, with 14 bases between. CDR1 is MNHNY, CDR2 SVGAGI, per germline (reference sequence). The CDR3 is 15 residues long. The CDR3 loop reads CASSPGGAVNTEAFF. CDR3 sequence (DNA): TGTGCCAGCAGCCCCGGGGGGGCGGTGAACACTGAAGCTTTCTTT.

This chain joins TRBV3-1 (or the pseudogene TRBV3-2) and TRBJ2-1, with TRBD2 identical over 14 bases. The CDR3 covers 15 residues. Germline V gene lookup returns CDR1 LGHDT and CDR2 YNNKEL (reference sequence). V lost 7 bases and J lost 8; bases outside the gene matches: 7. The CDR3 DNA reads TGTGCCAGCAACCCCGGGACTAGCGGGGGCTATGAGCAGTTCTTC. Protein: CASNPGTSGGYEQFF.

The chain couples TRBV15 to TRBJ2-7, with a weak D call TRBD2 (6 bases). With 6 bases removed from V and 7 bases from J, the gap between germline ends came to 19 bases. CDR3 length equals 14 residues. The germline CDR1 and CDR2 sequences are LNHNV and YYDKDF (reference sequence). CDR3 bases: TGTGCCACCAGACCCCTGGCGGGGAGTTTGGAGCAGTACTTC. Translating gives CATRPLAGSLEQYF.

The chain has TRBV12-5 and TRBJ2-7; D possibly corresponds to TRBD2 (5 bases). V shed 1 base and J shed 7 bases, with 14 bases lying between them. The CDR3 loop spans 14 amino acids. In germline, CDR1 is LGHNT, CDR2 FRNRAP. The CDR3 spells CASGLGGASGEQYF. The CDR3 coding sequence is TGTGCTAGTGGTTTGGGGGGAGCGTCGGGTGAGCAGTACTTC.

The chain employs TRBV6-6 and TRBJ2-1, with D possibly matching TRBD2 (5 bases). CDR3 length: 14 residues. From germline, CDR1 is MNHNY and CDR2 SVGAGI (reference sequence). V dropped 7 bases and J dropped 6 bases, with 16 bases sitting between them. In nucleotides, the CDR3 is TGTGCCAGCACCGCAGCGAATGCGGGCAATGAGCAGTTCTTC. It codes for CASTAANAGNEQFF.